The 18 T cell receptor beta chains reported below all come from one sample, sequenced in a study of blood T cell repertoires in COVID-19. TCRdb's copy holds only in-frame clones and misses some; the assay was immunoSEQ multiplex PCR. The data show fewer than 100,000 clones, 70% to 90% seen once. Sequencing was carried out using peripheral blood. These receptors came from a man aged 80 or over in a cohort sampled during active COVID-19.

The chain carries TRBV6-1 and TRBJ2-3; D remains unclear. Germline V gives CDR1 MNHNS, CDR2 SASEGT. The CDR3 sequence is 13 residues long. V was shortened by 2 bases and J by 6 bases, with 9 bases between the two germline ends. The CDR3 nucleotides read TGTGCCAGCAGTGAATCAAAGCACGATACGCAGTATTTT. It translates to CASSESKHDTQYF.

The rearrangement uses TRBV15 and TRBJ2-5; TRBD2 matches at 9 bases. There are 16 residues in the CDR3. Germline values: CDR1 LNHNV, CDR2 YYDKDF (reference sequence). The junction had 7 bases not matched to a gene; V was cut back by 0 bases and J by 5 bases. The CDR3 reads CATSRDRLAGRETQYF. CDR3 in DNA: TGTGCCACCAGCAGAGATCGGCTAGCGGGGCGGGAGACCCAGTACTTC.

The V and J genes are TRBV7-9 and TRBJ2-2; D unresolved. Germline CDR1 SEHNR, CDR2 FQNEAQ (reference sequence). V was cut by 1 base and J by 6 bases, with 9 bases left in between. This CDR3 comprises 14 residues. The CDR3 sequence: CASSLDIKAGELFF. The CDR3 DNA follows: TGTGCCAGCAGCTTAGACATCAAAGCCGGGGAGCTGTTTTTT.

The gene calls are TRBV7-2 and TRBJ1-5; 8 bases map to TRBD1. With V trimmed by 1 base and J by 7 bases, 6 bases remained unmatched. Germline CDR1 and CDR2: SGHTA and FQGNSA. The CDR3 has 15 amino acids. CDR3 in DNA: TGTGCCAGCAGCTTAGTAGCAGGGGGCGGCCAGCCCCAGCATTTT. Amino acid sequence: CASSLVAGGGQPQHF.

This rearrangement joins TRBV6-8 to TRBJ2-7; D possibly corresponds to TRBD1 (5 bases). Germline CDR1 reads MNHGY; CDR2 reads SAAAGT. This CDR3 spans 14 amino acids. V lost 4 bases to trimming and J lost 4 bases, with 14 bases between them. CDR3 region: CASSLGDREYEQYF. DNA of the CDR3: TGTGCCAGCAGTTTAGGTGACAGAGAATACGAGCAGTACTTC.

This chain's CDR3 is CASSIEGQGVTEAFF. The CDR3 DNA is TGTGCCAGTAGTATAGAAGGACAGGGGGTAACTGAAGCTTTCTTT. The chain employs TRBV19 and TRBJ1-1, with 10 bases identical to TRBD1. Looked up from germline, CDR1 is LNHDA and CDR2 is SQIVND (reference sequence). Trimming at V came to 0 bases and at J to 5 bases, leaving 3 bases not matched to a gene. The CDR3 loop spans 15 amino acids.

The rearrangement uses TRBV2 and TRBJ2-2; TRBD1 aligns across 9 bases. V lost 8 bases to trimming and J lost 1 base; unmatched junction nucleotides: 8. The CDR3 totals 16 residues. CDR1 SNHLY and CDR2 FYNNEI come from the germline V gene. CDR3 loop: CASGDRDRLNTGELFF. CDR3 DNA: TGTGCCAGCGGGGACAGGGATAGATTGAACACCGGGGAGCTGTTTTTT.

The rearrangement joins TRBV19 to TRBJ2-7; 11 nucleotides agree with TRBD2. This CDR3 spans 15 amino acids. CDR1 is LNHDA and CDR2 is SQIVND in the germline V gene (reference sequence). The V gene end was trimmed by 4 bases and the J gene end by 3 bases; junction bases not matched to a gene: 5. CDR3 sequence reads: CASSTISGGGYEQYF. The CDR3 coding sequence is TGTGCCAGTAGTACCATTAGCGGGGGGGGCTACGAGCAGTACTTC.

The chain recombines TRBV6-5 with TRBJ1-5; D is unclear. CDR1 and CDR2 (germline): MNHEY, SVGAGI. V lost 3 bases and J lost 0, with 3 bases in between. This CDR3 contains 13 residues. The CDR3 loop is CASSYHSNQPQHF. For the CDR3, the DNA is TGTGCCAGCAGTTATCATAGCAATCAGCCCCAGCATTTT.

The chain joins TRBV6-5 to TRBJ1-5; D gene ambiguous. The V gene's germline CDR1 is MNHEY and CDR2 SVGAGI. This CDR3 is built from 13 residues. Trimming pared 3 bases from V and 10 bases from J, leaving 13 bases between. The CDR3 bases are TGTGCCAGCAGTTATCGGCGGGAACTTCCCCAGCATTTT. Translating it yields CASSYRRELPQHF.

This chain uses TRBV5-6 with TRBJ2-2; 9 bases line up with TRBD1. The junction had 6 bases not matched to a gene; V was cut back by 2 bases and J by 4 bases. Looked up from germline, CDR1 is SGHDT and CDR2 is YYEEEE. CDR3 length: 16 amino acids. CDR3 residues: CASSLPGTGSTGELFF. The CDR3 bases are TGTGCCAGCAGCTTACCCGGGACAGGGTCCACCGGGGAGCTGTTTTTT.

This clone was recorded only once. The chain combines TRBV28 with TRBJ2-7; 8 bases align to TRBD2. J gave up 3 bases and V 3 bases, and 7 bases lay outside the gene matches. CDR1 MDHEN and CDR2 SYDVKM come from the germline V gene. The CDR3 is 15 residues long. The CDR3 DNA is TGTGCCAGCAGTTTCGGGGGGGCACTGATCTACGAGCAGTACGTC. It specifies CASSFGGALIYEQYV.

This chain connects TRBV19 to TRBJ1-5, with TRBD1 as a possible D gene (6 bases). CDR3 length: 15 residues. CDR1 LNHDA and CDR2 SQIVND come from the germline V gene (reference sequence). Trimming took off 3 bases at V and 0 bases at J, with 9 bases between the two ends. DNA of the CDR3: TGTGCCAGTAGTATGGGGGCACATAGCAATCAGCCCCAGCATTTT. Its translation is CASSMGAHSNQPQHF. The whole variable domain, filled in from reference TRBV19 and TRBJ1-5, reads DGGITQSPKYLFRKEGQNVTLSCEQNLNHDAMYWYRQDPGQGLRLIYYSQIVNDFQKGDIAEGYSVSREKKESFPLTVTSAQKNPTAFYLCASSMGAHSNQPQHFGDGTRLSIL.

The chain is built from TRBV5-1 and TRBJ2-7, with a tentative D call TRBD1 (5 bases). This CDR3 is 15 amino acids long. The ends were cut back, 4 bases at V and 3 bases at J, with 17 bases in the middle. The germline gives CDR1 SGHRS, CDR2 YFSETQ. The CDR3: CASSLSFGAGYEQYF. In DNA, the CDR3 is TGCGCCAGCAGCCTCTCTTTTGGGGCTGGCTACGAGCAGTACTTC.

This sequence joins TRBV11-2 and TRBJ2-1, with 8 bases matching TRBD1. CDR1 and CDR2 from the germline V gene are SGHAT and FQNNGV. Trimming took 5 bases from V and 8 from J; bases not matched to a gene: 8. The length of the CDR3 is 14 residues. CDR3 sequence: CASSGRGRSYEQFF. The CDR3 coding sequence is TGTGCCAGCAGCGGCAGGGGGCGCTCTTATGAGCAGTTCTTC. Full variable domain (outside the CDR3, taken from reference TRBV11-2 and TRBJ2-1): EAGVAQSPRYKIIEKRQSVAFWCNPISGHATLYWYQQILGQGPKLLIQFQNNGVVDDSQLPKDRFSAERLKGVDSTLKIQPAKLEDSAVYLCASSGRGRSYEQFFGPGTRLTVL.

The chain is built from TRBV19 and TRBJ1-5; a weak D match, TRBD1 (6 bases). Germline CDR1 reads LNHDA; CDR2 reads SQIVND (reference sequence). Trimming took off 9 bases at V and 2 bases at J, with 14 bases between the two ends. The CDR3 has 14 amino acids. The CDR3 DNA follows: TGTGCCAGCAATTGGGGGCGAGGCAATCAGCCCCAGCATTTT. Its translation: CASNWGRGNQPQHF. The variable domain in full, with the rest retrieved from reference TRBV19 and TRBJ1-5, is DGGITQSPKYLFRKEGQNVTLSCEQNLNHDAMYWYRQDPGQGLRLIYYSQIVNDFQKGDIAEGYSVSREKKESFPLTVTSAQKNPTAFYLCASNWGRGNQPQHFGDGTRLSIL.

V usage is TRBV18 and J usage is TRBJ1-4; the D gene is possibly TRBD1 (6 bases). The CDR3 spans 14 residues. V was trimmed by 5 bases and J by 7 bases, leaving 14 bases between them. CDR1 and CDR2 from the germline V gene are KGHSH and LQKENI. The CDR3, as DNA: TGTGCCAGCTCAGGGGGCAGTTCGGGTGAAAAACTGTTTTTT. This gives the protein CASSGGSSGEKLFF.

This clone was seen at least ten times. This chain connects TRBV2 to TRBJ1-1; D gene ambiguous. This CDR3 has 14 amino acids. Trimming took 4 bases from V and 2 from J, leaving 11 bases between them. The germline V gene has CDR1 SNHLY and CDR2 FYNNEI. The DNA for the CDR3 is TGTGCCAGCAGTGCACAGAGGGCTAACACTGAAGCTTTCTTT. Amino acids: CASSAQRANTEAFF.